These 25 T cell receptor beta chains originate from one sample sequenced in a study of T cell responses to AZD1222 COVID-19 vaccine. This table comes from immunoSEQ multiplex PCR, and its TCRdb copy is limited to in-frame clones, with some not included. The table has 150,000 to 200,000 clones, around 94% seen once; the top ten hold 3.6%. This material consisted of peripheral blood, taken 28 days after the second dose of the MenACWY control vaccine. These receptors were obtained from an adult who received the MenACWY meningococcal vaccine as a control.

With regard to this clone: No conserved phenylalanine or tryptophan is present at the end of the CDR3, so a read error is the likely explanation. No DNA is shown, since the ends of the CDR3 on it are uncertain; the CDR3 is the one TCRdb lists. Here the CDR3 reads CASSRPIGLEFSV. The chain uses TRBV11-3 and TRBJ1-1. The CDR3 length is 13 residues, termini included. Germline assignment: CDR1 SGHNT and CDR2 YENEEA.

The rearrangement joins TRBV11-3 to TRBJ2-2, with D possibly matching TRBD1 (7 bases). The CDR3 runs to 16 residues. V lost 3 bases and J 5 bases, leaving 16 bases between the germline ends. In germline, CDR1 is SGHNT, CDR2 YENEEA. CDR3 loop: CASSFSRAGGTGELFF. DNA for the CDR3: TGTGCCAGCAGCTTTTCCCGGGCAGGGGGGACCGGGGAGCTGTTTTTT.

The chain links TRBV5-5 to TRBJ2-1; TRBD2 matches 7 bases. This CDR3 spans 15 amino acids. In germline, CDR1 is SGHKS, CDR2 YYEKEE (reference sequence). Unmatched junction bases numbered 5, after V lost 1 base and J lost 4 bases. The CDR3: CASSLTREEYNEQFF. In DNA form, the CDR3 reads TGTGCCAGCAGCTTGACACGGGAGGAATACAATGAGCAGTTCTTC.

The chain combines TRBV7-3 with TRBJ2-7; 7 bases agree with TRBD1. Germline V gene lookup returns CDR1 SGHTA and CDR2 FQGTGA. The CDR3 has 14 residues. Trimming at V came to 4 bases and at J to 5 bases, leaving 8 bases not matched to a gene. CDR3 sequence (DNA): TGTGCCAGCAGCTCGGGACAGCGAACCCACGAGCAGTACTTC. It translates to CASSSGQRTHEQYF. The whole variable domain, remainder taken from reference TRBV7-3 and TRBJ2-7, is GAGVSQTPSNKVTEKGKYVELRCDPISGHTALYWYRQSLGQGPEFLIYFQGTGAADDSGLPNDRFFAVRPEGSVSTLKIQRTERGDSAVYLCASSSGQRTHEQYFGPGTRLTVT.

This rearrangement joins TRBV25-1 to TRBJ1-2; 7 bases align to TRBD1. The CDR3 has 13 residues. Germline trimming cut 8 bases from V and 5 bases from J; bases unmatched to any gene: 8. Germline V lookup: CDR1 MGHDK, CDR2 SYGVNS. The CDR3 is CASSPGGVYGYTF. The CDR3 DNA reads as TGTGCCAGCTCCCCAGGGGGGGTGTATGGCTACACCTTC.

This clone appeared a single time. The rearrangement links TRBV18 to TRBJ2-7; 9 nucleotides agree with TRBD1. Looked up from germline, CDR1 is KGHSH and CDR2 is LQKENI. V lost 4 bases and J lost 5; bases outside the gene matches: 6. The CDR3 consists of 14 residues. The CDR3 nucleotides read TGTGCCAGCTCACTAGGACAGGGGATGGACGAGCAGTACTTC. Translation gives CASSLGQGMDEQYF.

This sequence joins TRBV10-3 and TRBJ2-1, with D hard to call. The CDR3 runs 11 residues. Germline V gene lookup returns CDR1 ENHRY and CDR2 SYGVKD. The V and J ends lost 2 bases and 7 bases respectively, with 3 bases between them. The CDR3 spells CAISEGNEQFF. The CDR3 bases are TGTGCCATCAGTGAGGGTAATGAGCAGTTCTTC.

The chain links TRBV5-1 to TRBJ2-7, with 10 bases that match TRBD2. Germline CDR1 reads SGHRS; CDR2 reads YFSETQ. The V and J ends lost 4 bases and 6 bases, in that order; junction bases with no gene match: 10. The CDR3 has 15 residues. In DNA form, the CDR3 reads TGCGCCAGCAGCCCCGACCTAGCGGGAGATGCCGAGCAGTACTTC. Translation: CASSPDLAGDAEQYF.

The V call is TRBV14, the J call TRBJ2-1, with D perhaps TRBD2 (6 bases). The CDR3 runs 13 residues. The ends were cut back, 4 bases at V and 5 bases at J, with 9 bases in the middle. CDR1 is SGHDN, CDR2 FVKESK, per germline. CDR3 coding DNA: TGTGCCAGCAGCCCGGGACTTAACAATGAGCAGTTCTTC. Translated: CASSPGLNNEQFF.

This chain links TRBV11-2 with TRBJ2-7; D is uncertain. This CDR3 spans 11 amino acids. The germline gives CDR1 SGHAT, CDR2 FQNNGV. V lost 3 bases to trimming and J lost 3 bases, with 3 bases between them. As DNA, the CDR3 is TGTGCCAGCAGCTTCAACTACGAGCAGTACTTC. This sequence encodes CASSFNYEQYF. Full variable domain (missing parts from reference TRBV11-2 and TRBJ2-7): EAGVAQSPRYKIIEKRQSVAFWCNPISGHATLYWYQQILGQGPKLLIQFQNNGVVDDSQLPKDRFSAERLKGVDSTLKIQPAKLEDSAVYLCASSFNYEQYFGPGTRLTVT.

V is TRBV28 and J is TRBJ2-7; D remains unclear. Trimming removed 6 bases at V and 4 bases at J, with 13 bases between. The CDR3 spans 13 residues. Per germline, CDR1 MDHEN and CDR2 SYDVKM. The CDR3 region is CASSSLVPYEQYF. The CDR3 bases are TGTGCCAGCAGCTCCCTTGTCCCTTACGAGCAGTACTTC.

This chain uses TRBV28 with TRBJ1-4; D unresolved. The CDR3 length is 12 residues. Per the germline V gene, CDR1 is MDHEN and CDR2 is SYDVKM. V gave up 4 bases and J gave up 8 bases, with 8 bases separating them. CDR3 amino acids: CASSSGREKLFF. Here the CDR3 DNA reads TGTGCCAGCAGTTCAGGACGGGAAAAACTGTTTTTT. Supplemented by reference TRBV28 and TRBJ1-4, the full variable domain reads DVKVTQSSRYLVKRTGEKVFLECVQDMDHENMFWYRQDPGLGLRLIYFSYDVKMKEKGDIPEGYSVSREKKERFSLILESASTNQTSMYLCASSSGREKLFFGSGTQLSVL.

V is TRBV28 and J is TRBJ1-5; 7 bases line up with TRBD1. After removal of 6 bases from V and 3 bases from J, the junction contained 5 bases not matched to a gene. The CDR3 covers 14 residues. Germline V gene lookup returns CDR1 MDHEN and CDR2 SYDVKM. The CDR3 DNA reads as TGTGCCAGCAGGGCCGGGACAGTCAATCAGCCCCAGCATTTT. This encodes CASRAGTVNQPQHF.

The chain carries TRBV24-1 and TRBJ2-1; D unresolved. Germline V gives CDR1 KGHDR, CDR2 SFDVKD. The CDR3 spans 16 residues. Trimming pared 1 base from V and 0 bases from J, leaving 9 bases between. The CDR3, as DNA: TGTGCCACCAGTGATTTACAGATCCCCTCCTACAATGAGCAGTTCTTC. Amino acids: CATSDLQIPSYNEQFF.

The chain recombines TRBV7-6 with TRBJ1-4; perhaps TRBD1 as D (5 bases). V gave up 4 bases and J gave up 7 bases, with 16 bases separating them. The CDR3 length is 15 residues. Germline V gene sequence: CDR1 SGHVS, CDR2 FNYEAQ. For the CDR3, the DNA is TGTGCCAGCAGCTCCCGGCAGGGCAACCTTGAAAAACTGTTTTTT. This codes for CASSSRQGNLEKLFF.

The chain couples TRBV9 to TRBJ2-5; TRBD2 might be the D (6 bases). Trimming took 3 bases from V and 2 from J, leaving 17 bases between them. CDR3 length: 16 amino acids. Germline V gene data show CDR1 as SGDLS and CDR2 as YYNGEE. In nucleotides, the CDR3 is TGTGCCAGCAGCGACGGCGAGGGAGGCTATCAAGAGACCCAGTACTTC. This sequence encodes CASSDGEGGYQETQYF.

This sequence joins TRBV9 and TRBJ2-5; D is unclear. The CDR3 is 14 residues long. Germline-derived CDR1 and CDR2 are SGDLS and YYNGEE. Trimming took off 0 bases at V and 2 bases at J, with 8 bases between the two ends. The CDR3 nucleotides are TGTGCCAGCAGCGTAGGGTTAGGGCAAGAGACCCAGTACTTC. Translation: CASSVGLGQETQYF.

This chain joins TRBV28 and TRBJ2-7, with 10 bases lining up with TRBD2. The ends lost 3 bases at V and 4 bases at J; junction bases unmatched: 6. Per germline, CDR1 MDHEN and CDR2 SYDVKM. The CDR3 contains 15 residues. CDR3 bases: TGTGCCAGCAGTTTGGGGGGACTAGCGCCGTACGAGCAGTACTTC. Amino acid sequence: CASSLGGLAPYEQYF. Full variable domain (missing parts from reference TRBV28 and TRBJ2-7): DVKVTQSSRYLVKRTGEKVFLECVQDMDHENMFWYRQDPGLGLRLIYFSYDVKMKEKGDIPEGYSVSREKKERFSLILESASTNQTSMYLCASSLGGLAPYEQYFGPGTRLTVT.

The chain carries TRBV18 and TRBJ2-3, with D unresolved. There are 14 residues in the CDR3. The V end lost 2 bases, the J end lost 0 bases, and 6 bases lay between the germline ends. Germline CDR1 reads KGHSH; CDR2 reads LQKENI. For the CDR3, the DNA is TGTGCCAGCTCACCAGCTAGGAGCACAGATACGCAGTATTTT. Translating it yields CASSPARSTDTQYF.

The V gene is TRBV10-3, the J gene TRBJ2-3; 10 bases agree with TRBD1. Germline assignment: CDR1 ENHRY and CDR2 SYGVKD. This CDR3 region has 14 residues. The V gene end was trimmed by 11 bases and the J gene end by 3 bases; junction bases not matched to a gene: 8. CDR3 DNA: TGTGCCTCCCGGGACAGGGGTAGAACAGATACGCAGTATTTT. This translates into CASRDRGRTDTQYF.

In nucleotides, the CDR3 is TGTGCCAGCAGTTCCGGACCGGACTACGAGCAGTACTTC. It codes for CASSSGPDYEQYF. The chain couples TRBV6-5 to TRBJ2-7; D gene ambiguous. CDR3 length: 13 amino acids. Trimming took off 4 bases at V and 3 bases at J, with 10 bases between the two ends. Germline-derived CDR1 and CDR2 are MNHEY and SVGAGI.

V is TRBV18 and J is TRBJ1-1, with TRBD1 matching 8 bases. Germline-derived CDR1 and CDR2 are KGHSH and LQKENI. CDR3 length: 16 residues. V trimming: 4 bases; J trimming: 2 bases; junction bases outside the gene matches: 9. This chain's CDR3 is CASSQNRQGLNTEAFF. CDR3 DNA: TGTGCCAGCTCACAAAACAGACAGGGGTTAAACACTGAAGCTTTCTTT. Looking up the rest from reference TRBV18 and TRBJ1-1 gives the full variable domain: NAGVMQNPRHLVRRRGQEARLRCSPMKGHSHVYWYRQLPEEGLKFMVYLQKENIIDESGMPKERFSAEFPKEGPSILRIQQVVRGDSAAYFCASSQNRQGLNTEAFFGQGTRLTVV.

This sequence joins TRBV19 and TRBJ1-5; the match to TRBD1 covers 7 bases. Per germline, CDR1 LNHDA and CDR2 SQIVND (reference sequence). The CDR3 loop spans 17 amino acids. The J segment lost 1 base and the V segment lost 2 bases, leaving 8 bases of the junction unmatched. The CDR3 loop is CASSIWGGGMSNQPQHF. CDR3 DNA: TGTGCCAGTAGTATATGGGGAGGGGGCATGAGCAATCAGCCCCAGCATTTT.

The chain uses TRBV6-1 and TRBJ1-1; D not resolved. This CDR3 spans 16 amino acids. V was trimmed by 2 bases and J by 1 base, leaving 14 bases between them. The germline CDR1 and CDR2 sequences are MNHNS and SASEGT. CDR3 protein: CASSEIHGTANTEAFF. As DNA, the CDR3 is TGTGCCAGCAGTGAAATTCATGGAACAGCGAACACTGAAGCTTTCTTT.

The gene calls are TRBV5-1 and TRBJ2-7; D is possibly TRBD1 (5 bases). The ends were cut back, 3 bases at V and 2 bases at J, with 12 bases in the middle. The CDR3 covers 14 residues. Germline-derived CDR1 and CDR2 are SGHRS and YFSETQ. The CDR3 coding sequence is TGCGCCAGCAGCTCGCAAGGACATACCTACGAGCAGTACTTC. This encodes CASSSQGHTYEQYF.